This TCR beta chain originates from a study of blood T cells in healthy people across ages. For the study at large: With template switching, about one barcoded beta molecule was captured per two T cells.

CDR1 and CDR2 (germline): SGHRS, YFSETQ. Trimming removed 2 bases at V and 2 bases at J, with 14 bases between. The CDR3 extends over 15 amino acids. This clonotype was observed a handful of times. What it recognizes is unknown. Findings of the study overall: Changes in expanded clonotypes were possibly confounded, as the CMV status of donors was unknown.

Next came a second PCR, run for roughly 6 to 11 cycles, which used a sample-barcoded 5' primer along with a J-beta primer mix. Each cDNA molecule carried a tag from a template-switch adaptor that contained 12 random nucleotides. Samples each returned at least 3 million CDR3-containing paired-end reads. TCRdb redid the calling of the 5' RACE reads with MiXCR, one entry per CDR3 protein. The sample holds approximately 1.5 million distinct CDR3 sequences, approximately 42% seen once. Sequenced: blood. The rearrangement uses TRBV5-1 and TRBJ2-7; tentative D call: TRBD1 (5 bases). The receptor comes from a woman between 18 and 29 years old in good health. DNA for the CDR3: TGCGCCAGCAGCTTTTCATTCGACAGAACCTACGAGCAGTACTTC. This codes for CASSFSFDRTYEQYF.